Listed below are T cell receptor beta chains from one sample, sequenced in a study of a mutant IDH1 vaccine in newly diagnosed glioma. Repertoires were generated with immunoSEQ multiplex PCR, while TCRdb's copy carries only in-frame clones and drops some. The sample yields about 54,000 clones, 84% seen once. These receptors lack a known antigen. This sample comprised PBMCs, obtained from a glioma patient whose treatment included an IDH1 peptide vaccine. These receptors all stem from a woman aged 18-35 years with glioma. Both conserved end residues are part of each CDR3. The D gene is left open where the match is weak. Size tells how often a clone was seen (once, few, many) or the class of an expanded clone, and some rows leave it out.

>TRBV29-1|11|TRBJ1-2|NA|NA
TGCAGCGTTGAAGACAGGGGCGGCTACACCTTC
CSVEDRGGYTF
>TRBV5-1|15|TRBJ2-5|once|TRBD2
TGCGCCAGCAGCTCAGAAGGCGGGGGGTGGGAGACCCAGTACTTC
CASSSEGGGWETQYF
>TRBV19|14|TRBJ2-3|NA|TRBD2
TGTGCCAGTGGACTAGCGGGGAACACAGATACGCAGTATTTT
CASGLAGNTDTQYF
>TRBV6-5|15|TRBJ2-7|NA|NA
TGTGCCAGCAGTTACAAGCCGACTGGGTCCACCGAGCAGTACTTC
CASSYKPTGSTEQYF
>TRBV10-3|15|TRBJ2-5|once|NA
TGTGCCATCAGTGTGGGTAAGGGGGAGACGGAGACCCAGTACTTC
CAISVGKGETETQYF
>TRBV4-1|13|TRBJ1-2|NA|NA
TGCGCCAGCAGCAAAATAGGGAGCTATGGCTACACCTTC
CASSKIGSYGYTF
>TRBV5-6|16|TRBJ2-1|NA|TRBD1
TGTGCCAGCAGCCCGTTGACAGGGAGCTCCTACAATGAGCAGTTCTTC
CASSPLTGSSYNEQFF
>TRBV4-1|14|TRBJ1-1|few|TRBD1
TGCGCCAGCAGCCGATTACAGGGGGTCACTGAAGCTTTCTTT
CASSRLQGVTEAFF
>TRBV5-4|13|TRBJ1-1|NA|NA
TGTGCCAGCAGCTTGCCAGAGAACACTGAAGCTTTCTTT
CASSLPENTEAFF
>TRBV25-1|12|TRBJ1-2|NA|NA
TGTGCCAGCAGGGGAATACTCTATGGCTACACCTTC
CASRGILYGYTF
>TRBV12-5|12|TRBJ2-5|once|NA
TGTGCTAGTGGCCTGGGGCGGGAGACCCAGTACTTC
CASGLGRETQYF
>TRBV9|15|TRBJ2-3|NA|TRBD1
TGTGCCAGCAGCCCCTCGACAGGGGTTACGGATACGCAGTATTTT
CASSPSTGVTDTQYF
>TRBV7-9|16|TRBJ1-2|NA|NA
TGTGCCAGCAGCAATACGGACAGAACAAGAAACTATGGCTACACCTTC
CASSNTDRTRNYGYTF
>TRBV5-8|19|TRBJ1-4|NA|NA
TGTGCCAGCAGCTGGCCCGGGACCACGCTGTTCCGAGACGGGGAAAAACTGTTTTTT
CASSWPGTTLFRDGEKLFF